A single sample is the source of the 16 T cell receptor beta chains below, sequenced in a study of cytomegalovirus exposure and HLA in healthy donors. Sequencing used immunoSEQ multiplex PCR; TCRdb keeps in-frame clones, though not all of them. The sample contains approximately 300,000 clones, roughly 90% of which appear only once. The sample consisted of PBMCs. These receptors all stem from a woman under 30 in good health and CMV-seronegative.

The chain employs TRBV27 and TRBJ1-1; 7 nucleotides match TRBD1. Germline-derived CDR1 and CDR2 are MNHEY and SMNVEV (reference sequence). There are 14 residues in the CDR3. V dropped 1 base and J dropped 4; count of bases not matched to a gene: 3. CDR3 in amino acids: CASSLYQGGTEAFF. The CDR3 nucleotides are TGTGCCAGCAGTTTATACCAGGGGGGCACTGAAGCTTTCTTT.

V usage is TRBV7-9 and J usage is TRBJ2-7; 7 positions agree with TRBD2. The V segment lost 1 base and the J segment 4 bases; nucleotides outside the gene matches: 7. Germline lookup yields CDR1 SEHNR and CDR2 FQNEAQ (reference sequence). The CDR3 is 15 residues long. The DNA of the CDR3 is TGTGCCAGCAGCTTAGAGATAGCGGGTCTGTACGAGCAGTACTTC. The encoded protein is CASSLEIAGLYEQYF.

Remarks on this clone: Different DNA sequences within this sample yield the same CDR3. The chain has TRBV11-2 and TRBJ2-7; D not resolved. CDR1 is SGHAT and CDR2 is FQNNGV in the germline V gene. The CDR3 loop spans 12 amino acids. The V end was cut by 0 bases, the J end by 3 bases, with 3 bases between. The CDR3 region is CASSLDRYEQYF. CDR3 in DNA: TGTGCCAGCAGCTTAGACCGCTACGAGCAGTACTTC.

A note on this clone: This specimen includes other DNA sequences encoding the same CDR3. The chain has TRBV7-9 and TRBJ1-2; 8 bases agree with TRBD1. V dropped 5 bases and J dropped 2; count of bases not matched to a gene: 7. The CDR3 extends over 15 amino acids. Germline assignment: CDR1 SEHNR and CDR2 FQNEAQ (reference sequence). CDR3 loop: CASSVRQGTNYGYTF. The CDR3 region has the DNA TGTGCCAGCAGCGTCAGACAGGGGACGAACTATGGCTACACCTTC.

This clone showed up just once. This rearrangement joins TRBV5-1 to TRBJ2-7, with 8 nucleotides matching TRBD2. V lost 4 bases, J lost 3 bases, and 9 bases stayed unmatched. Germline V CDR1 and CDR2: SGHRS, YFSETQ. The CDR3 sequence is 15 residues long. The CDR3 region has the DNA TGCGCCAGCAGCCTTTATAGCGGGGCCAACTACGAGCAGTACTTC. Translated: CASSLYSGANYEQYF. Variable domain in full (rest from reference TRBV5-1 and TRBJ2-7): KAGVTQTPRYLIKTRGQQVTLSCSPISGHRSVSWYQQTPGQGLQFLFEYFSETQRNKGNFPGRFSGRQFSNSRSEMNVSTLELGDSALYLCASSLYSGANYEQYFGPGTRLTVT.

The chain carries TRBV27 and TRBJ2-7; D remains ambiguous. The germline CDR1 and CDR2 sequences are MNHEY and SMNVEV (reference sequence). V was trimmed by 7 bases and J by 2 bases, leaving 21 bases between them. The CDR3 sequence is 16 residues long. The CDR3 loop is CASIPTKALFPYEQYF. CDR3 in DNA: TGTGCCAGCATACCAACGAAAGCCCTATTCCCCTACGAGCAGTACTTC.

V gene TRBV6-6 combines with J gene TRBJ2-1, with D possibly matching TRBD1 (6 bases). V was clipped by 4 bases and J by 2 bases, with 9 bases between them. The CDR3 sequence is 14 residues long. CDR1 and CDR2 (germline): MNHNY, SVGAGI (reference sequence). CDR3 loop: CASSSQGAYNEQFF. The DNA for the CDR3 is TGTGCCAGCAGTTCACAGGGAGCCTACAATGAGCAGTTCTTC.

The chain is built from TRBV11-2 and TRBJ2-5; a weak D match, TRBD2 (6 bases). This CDR3 contains 16 residues. Germline V gene data show CDR1 as SGHAT and CDR2 as FQNNGV. Trimming cost V 4 bases and J 3 bases, with 18 bases left between them. CDR3 amino acids: CASSYHRSPGEETQYF. In DNA, the CDR3 is TGTGCCAGCAGCTATCATCGTAGCCCGGGGGAAGAGACCCAGTACTTC.

The V call is TRBV7-9, the J call TRBJ1-3; the D gene is possibly TRBD1 (5 bases). Trimming removed 1 base from V and 8 bases from J, with 12 bases in between. Germline loops: CDR1 SEHNR, CDR2 FQNEAQ (reference sequence). This CDR3 has 14 amino acids. CDR3 DNA: TGTGCCAGCAGCTTAGGGTCTTCGGGGGACACCATATATTTT. Protein product: CASSLGSSGDTIYF.

CDR3 sequence reads: CASSYDGTGLIETQYF. As DNA, the CDR3 is TGTGCCAGCAGTTACGACGGGACAGGCTTGATAGAGACCCAGTACTTC. This chain uses TRBV6-5 with TRBJ2-5; 8 bases are a match to TRBD1. This CDR3 contains 16 residues. Losses at the gene ends were 2 bases for V and 4 bases for J; bases not matched to a gene: 9. CDR1 is MNHEY and CDR2 is SVGAGI in the germline V gene.

The count of this clone is one. The genes are TRBV5-6 and TRBJ2-7; 9 bases match TRBD2. The CDR3 length is 16 residues. V trimming: 4 bases; J trimming: 4 bases; junction bases outside the gene matches: 12. The germline V gene has CDR1 SGHDT and CDR2 YYEEEE. In nucleotides, the CDR3 is TGTGCCAGCAGCCCGCTCTGGACTAGCGAGGAGTACGAGCAGTACTTC. It is translated as CASSPLWTSEEYEQYF.

This clone was observed a single time. The DNA of the CDR3 is TGTGCCAGCAGTTTCGATCGGTGGGCTTTCTTT. It translates to CASSFDRWAFF. The gene calls are TRBV28 and TRBJ1-1; unclear D gene. The V end was cut by 3 bases, the J end by 11 bases, with 10 bases between. Germline V gene sequence: CDR1 MDHEN, CDR2 SYDVKM. This CDR3 has 11 amino acids.

The genes are TRBV25-1 and TRBJ1-1; D ambiguous. V was shortened by 4 bases and J by 1 base, with 7 bases between the two germline ends. The germline gives CDR1 MGHDK, CDR2 SYGVNS. This CDR3 has 13 residues. CDR3 bases: TGTGCCAGCAGTGCCCTTCGGAACACTGAAGCTTTCTTT. The encoded protein is CASSALRNTEAFF. Drawing the rest from reference TRBV25-1 and TRBJ1-1, the complete variable domain is EADIYQTPRYLVIGTGKKITLECSQTMGHDKMYWYQQDPGMELHLIHYSYGVNSTEKGDLSSESTVSRIRTEHFPLTLESARPSHTSQYLCASSALRNTEAFFGQGTRLTVV.

The table lists this clone with a few counts. V and J are TRBV18 and TRBJ2-2; weak D call: TRBD2 (6 bases). The CDR3 loop spans 16 amino acids. Trimming removed 0 bases at V and 0 bases at J, with 8 bases between. Germline V gives CDR1 KGHSH, CDR2 LQKENI. Here the CDR3 reads CASSPPSGPNTGELFF. The CDR3 DNA reads TGTGCCAGCTCACCACCTAGCGGTCCGAACACCGGGGAGCTGTTTTTT.

This clone has a handful of counts. The rearrangement uses TRBV25-1 and TRBJ1-2, with TRBD1 matching over 8 bases. Germline V gene sequence: CDR1 MGHDK, CDR2 SYGVNS. This CDR3 has 13 amino acids. V trimming: 4 bases; J trimming: 4 bases; junction bases outside the gene matches: 2. CDR3 sequence (DNA): TGTGCCAGCAGTGGACAGGGGATCTATGGCTACACCTTC. Protein: CASSGQGIYGYTF.

The CDR3 nucleotides are TGTGCCAGCAGCTCAACAGGACAGGGGAACACTGAAGCTTTCTTT. Translating it yields CASSSTGQGNTEAFF. The V gene is TRBV11-2, the J gene TRBJ1-1, with TRBD1 matching 8 bases. This CDR3 is 15 amino acids long. Germline-derived CDR1 and CDR2 are SGHAT and FQNNGV. V gave up 4 bases and J gave up 1 base; unmatched junction bases: 5.